This T cell receptor (beta chain) was found in a study of blood T cell repertoires in COVID-19 (dated by TCRdb to the early 2020s). Background on the whole study: Samples from collaborators originated in the United States, Italy and Spain and spanned both the acute and convalescent phases of COVID-19. Deeply sampled blood TCRbeta repertoires from subjects exposed to, actively infected with, or recovered from COVID-19 were included in the dataset. Samples were obtained from the ongoing ImmuneRACE study (first 160 participants) and from 1,254 subjects provided by 6 global collaborators. The prospective study material was composed of cDNA or gDNA derived from T cells, B-cell-depleted T cells, or PBMCs. The sample metadata nearly always contained a de-identified subject ID, COVID-19 status, age in years and sex. Where available, HLA class I and class II types were obtained from metadata supplied by the sample provider rather than from assay-based typing. The repertoires were made available in a free public database intended to serve as a resource for research on the immune response to SARS-CoV-2.

The CDR3 has 13 amino acids, counting the end cysteine and phenylalanine. Of the read, only the CDR3 DNA is kept; its 39 bases are in frame from base 1. The germline V gene encodes CDR1 MNHEY and CDR2 SVGAGI. V is pruned by 5 bases and J by 4 bases, leaving 3 bases of the junction without a gene match. Details on this clone: The specificity of this receptor is unknown. Base quality data are lacking; no much larger clone is found one base away.

TCRbeta CDR3 regions were amplified from genomic DNA using the immunoSEQ Assay, a bias-controlled multiplex PCR. In the paper's pipeline: Within the assay, amplification of reference gene primers was used to estimate how many nucleated cells each sample contained. Sequence reads were collapsed and filtered to measure the absolute abundance of every unique TCRbeta CDR3 rearrangement. For each sample, productive Simpson clonality was calculated by taking the square root of Simpson's diversity index across productive rearrangements. Entries here come from immuneACCESS through TCRdb and include only in-frame sequences with V and J called. Some clones fail to appear in such tables; in the studies checked, an unresolved V gene covers under half of the shortfall, and the cause of the remainder is unknown. V and J calls plus clone size are reproduced from that table; the DNA served to infer D and trimming. The table for this sample lists 100,000 to 120,000 clones; around 90% of them were counted only once. Of the sample, approximately 3.4% is held by the ten largest clones.

The collaborating institutions used their own protocols to collect whole blood in K2EDTA tubes. For TCRbeta analysis, collaborator samples were shipped as frozen whole blood, as isolated PBMCs, or as DNA extracted from either sample type. Study-wide findings and limitations: How much clinical and demographic metadata was included differed by source and by participant, and the metadata was provided uncurated.

The material sequenced was peripheral blood. This receptor chain uses TRBV6-5 and TRBJ2-7, with 9 central nucleotides matching TRBD1. The TCR comes from a woman in her fifties or sixties with acute or convalescent COVID-19. This receptor carries the CDR3 CASSSDRGYEQYF. Here is the DNA: TGTGCCAGCAGTAGCGACAGGGGGTACGAGCAGTACTTC.